The rows below give T cell receptor beta chains drawn from one sample of a study of OX40 agonist ivuxolimab in advanced cancers. The table came from immunoSEQ multiplex PCR; TCRdb's copy has only in-frame clones and leaves some out. In the table there are fewer than 80,000 clones, 70% to 90% of which are singletons. This material consisted of CD4+ or CD8+ T cells sorted from blood, taken in a trial of the OX40 agonist ivuxolimab. These receptors were collected from an adult with an advanced solid tumor such as melanoma, head and neck, liver or kidney cancer. Both conserved end residues are trimmed from each CDR3.

>TRBJ1-2|TRBV5-1
ASSLATVGGYT
>TRBJ2-2|TRBV5-1
ASSSWFTGELF
>TRBJ1-6|TRBV6-5
ASRDPGPYNSPLH
>TRBJ2-7|TRBV6-1
ASSESGAPYEQY
>TRBJ2-7|TRBV29-1
SVESPSGTYSSYEQY
>TRBJ2-2|TRBV14
ASSQASGAANTGELF
>TRBJ2-4|TRBV2
ASSPPMTAIGAKNIQY
>TRBJ2-7|TRBV6-1
ASSEGSQGSLEQY
>TRBJ1-1|TRBV5-1
ASFPHDTNTEAF
>TRBJ1-3|TRBV7-2
ASSLDSSGNTIY
>TRBJ1-2|TRBV7-4
ASSLLGWGAYGYT
>TRBJ1-6|TRBV5-4
ASSLRTGGSGSPLH
>TRBJ2-2|TRBV6-5
ASSYQPSGFGELF
>TRBJ2-1|TRBV7-3
ASSDTRDRGNNEQF
>TRBJ2-7|TRBV5-6
ASSYGLAFSYEQY
>TRBJ2-6|TRBV9
ASSTPMAGANVLT
>TRBJ2-3|TRBV5-1
ASSPGGPGDTQY
>TRBJ1-1|TRBV29-1
SVQLGQLTEAF
>TRBJ2-7|TRBV29-1
SVEEAPGTTYEQY
>TRBJ2-5|TRBV14
ASSRLAGVETQY
>TRBJ1-1|TRBV19
ASSTSQGWVEAF
>TRBJ1-4|TRBV12-5
ASGPGGAGGEKLF
>TRBJ1-2|TRBV18
ASSPGQGRYYGYT
>TRBJ1-1|TRBV9
ASSPLGGGTNTEAF
>TRBJ1-5|TRBV7-8
ASSFAGQGLAQPQH
>TRBJ2-7|TRBV7-9
ASSYAEYYEQY
>TRBJ2-6|TRBV12-5
ASGQTLANVLT
>TRBJ1-2|TRBV19
ASSIVQDPRGYT
>TRBJ2-7|TRBV6-5
ARGDRAQDEQY
>TRBJ2-3|TRBV4-3
ASSQDPLTNTDTQY
>TRBJ2-3|TRBV7-2
ASSRPAGTGDPDTQY